Presented here are 29 T cell receptor beta chains from one specimen sequenced in a study of blood T cell repertoires in COVID-19. The method was immunoSEQ multiplex PCR; TCRdb's version includes in-frame clones alone and lacks a portion of them. The sample yields over 55,000 clones, approximately 81% seen once. Specimen: PBMCs or T cells enriched from blood (not recorded which). Receptors were obtained from a woman aged 40 to 50 with acute COVID-19.

J is TRBJ1-5 and V is TRBV5-5, with 7 bases identical to TRBD1. After removal of 4 bases from V and 3 bases from J, the junction contained 4 bases not matched to a gene. Germline V CDR1 and CDR2: SGHKS, YYEKEE (reference sequence). The CDR3 is 14 residues long. In DNA, the CDR3 is TGTGCCAGCAGCGGGACAGTTCTCAATCAGCCCCAGCATTTT. It is translated as CASSGTVLNQPQHF.

The V gene is TRBV24-1, the J gene TRBJ2-5; 9 nucleotides match TRBD1. CDR3 size: 14 residues. The germline V gene encodes CDR1 KGHDR and CDR2 SFDVKD. The ends lost 9 bases at V and 1 base at J; junction bases unmatched: 5. The CDR3 nucleotides are TGTGCCACCGCGGGACAGGGAGTCCAAGAGACCCAGTACTTC. Its translation: CATAGQGVQETQYF.

This rearrangement joins TRBV6-4 to TRBJ2-3; maybe TRBD1 (6 bases). Germline CDR1 and CDR2: MRHNA and SNTAGT. V was clipped by 6 bases and J by 5 bases, with 15 bases between them. The CDR3 is 14 residues long. The CDR3, as DNA: TGTGCCAGCAGCGAAGGGGGAATAATAGATACGCAGTATTTT. Its translation is CASSEGGIIDTQYF.

The chain has TRBV27 and TRBJ2-3; TRBD1 agrees at 9 bases. Germline V gene sequence: CDR1 MNHEY, CDR2 SMNVEV (reference sequence). V lost 3 bases to trimming and J lost 6 bases; unmatched junction nucleotides: 13. There are 17 residues in the CDR3. The CDR3 protein is CASSLAPDRGLFDTQYF. The CDR3 DNA is TGTGCCAGCAGTTTGGCGCCGGACAGGGGACTTTTTGATACGCAGTATTTT.

This sequence joins TRBV12-3 or TRBV12-4 and TRBJ1-5; D gene ambiguous. CDR3 length: 13 residues. V lost 4 bases and J 10 bases, leaving 14 bases between the germline ends. The CDR3 DNA reads TGTGCCAGCAGTTCAAGGACTCCTAAACCCCAGCATTTT. The encoded protein is CASSSRTPKPQHF.

This clone has just a few counts. The rearrangement links TRBV5-1 to TRBJ2-7; TRBD2 matches at 10 bases. The V gene end was trimmed by 2 bases and the J gene end by 5 bases; junction bases not matched to a gene: 7. The CDR3 loop spans 15 amino acids. CDR1 and CDR2 (germline): SGHRS, YFSETQ. CDR3: CASSLLAGPENEQYF. The CDR3 DNA is TGCGCCAGCAGCTTACTAGCGGGACCAGAAAACGAGCAGTACTTC.

The chain combines TRBV12-3 or TRBV12-4 with TRBJ2-2; D not certain. This CDR3 has 13 residues. Trimming removed 3 bases at V and 6 bases at J, with 8 bases between. This CDR3 is CASSFSRPGELFF. As DNA, the CDR3 is TGTGCCAGCAGTTTTTCCCGTCCCGGGGAGCTGTTTTTT.

The rearrangement links TRBV29-1 to TRBJ1-5; D is undetermined. The CDR3 loop spans 14 amino acids. The germline V gene encodes CDR1 SQVTM and CDR2 ANQGSEA. The V end lost 4 bases, the J end lost 0 bases, and 10 bases lay between the germline ends. In DNA, the CDR3 is TGCAGCGTTGGAGGACTGGTTAGCAATCAGCCCCAGCATTTT. Amino acid sequence: CSVGGLVSNQPQHF. Full variable domain (missing parts from reference TRBV29-1 and TRBJ1-5): SAVISQKPSRDICQRGTSLTIQCQVDSQVTMMFWYRQQPGQSLTLIATANQGSEATYESGFVIDKFPISRPNLTFSTLTVSNMSPEDSSIYLCSVGGLVSNQPQHFGDGTRLSIL.

In this sample, this clone turned up a few times. The chain is built from TRBV27 and TRBJ1-1, with TRBD1 matching over 8 bases. The germline V gene has CDR1 MNHEY and CDR2 SMNVEV (reference sequence). Trimming at V came to 6 bases and at J to 4 bases, leaving 13 bases not matched to a gene. The CDR3 has 16 amino acids. CDR3 loop: CASRPRVFTGGTEAFF. As DNA, the CDR3 is TGTGCCAGCAGGCCCCGGGTCTTCACAGGGGGCACTGAAGCTTTCTTT.

V usage is TRBV7-2 and J usage is TRBJ2-7; D gene uncertain. The CDR3 contains 13 residues. Trimming took off 1 base at V and 3 bases at J, with 7 bases between the two ends. CDR1 is SGHTA and CDR2 is FQGNSA in the germline V gene. CDR3 residues: CASSLDSHYEQYV. The CDR3 nucleotides read TGTGCCAGCAGCTTAGACAGCCACTACGAGCAGTACGTC.

A single count supports this clone. This sequence joins TRBV11-3 and TRBJ2-7; TRBD2 might be the D (6 bases). V lost 3 bases, J lost 6 bases, and 12 bases lay in between. Germline values: CDR1 SGHNT, CDR2 YENEEA. This CDR3 has 13 amino acids. In DNA, the CDR3 is TGTGCCAGCAGCTTCCCGGGAGAGAGCGAGCAGTACTTC. It codes for CASSFPGESEQYF.

The chain's CDR3 is CASSTRQRGGDEQFF. The CDR3 DNA follows: TGTGCCAGCAGTACCAGACAGCGGGGGGGCGATGAGCAGTTCTTC. The chain carries TRBV2 and TRBJ2-1, with 10 bases lining up with TRBD2. V was clipped by 5 bases and J by 8 bases; unmatched bases: 9. CDR1 and CDR2 from the germline V gene are SNHLY and FYNNEI. This CDR3 has 15 residues.

This sequence joins TRBV18 and TRBJ2-3; the match to TRBD1 covers 8 bases. The CDR3 totals 16 residues. Germline CDR1 and CDR2: KGHSH and LQKENI. Trimming removed 1 base from V and 2 bases from J; junction bases left unmatched: 5. As DNA, the CDR3 is TGTGCCAGCTCACCACGGACAGGGCCGCTCACAGATACGCAGTATTTT. Translation gives CASSPRTGPLTDTQYF.

This chain links TRBV19 with TRBJ2-1; D is undetermined. Germline lookup yields CDR1 LNHDA and CDR2 SQIVND (reference sequence). The CDR3 has 13 amino acids. Trimming pared 3 bases from V and 5 bases from J, leaving 8 bases between. The CDR3 nucleotides read TGTGCCAGTAGTATCAACAGTAACAATGAGCAGTTCTTC. Protein product: CASSINSNNEQFF.

The rearrangement links TRBV19 to TRBJ2-7, with TRBD2 matching 7 bases. Germline V lookup: CDR1 LNHDA, CDR2 SQIVND (reference sequence). Trimming at V came to 2 bases and at J to 1 base, leaving 5 bases not matched to a gene. The CDR3 is 15 amino acids. Here the CDR3 reads CASSIFAGVSYEQYF. CDR3 bases: TGTGCCAGTAGTATATTTGCGGGAGTGTCCTACGAGCAGTACTTC.

V usage is TRBV11-2 and J usage is TRBJ1-4; TRBD1 matches 7 bases. Germline trimming cut 2 bases from V and 7 bases from J; bases unmatched to any gene: 7. This CDR3 is built from 15 residues. Germline assignment: CDR1 SGHAT and CDR2 FQNNGV. CDR3 in amino acids: CASSLRGGTAEKLFF. For the CDR3, the DNA is TGTGCCAGCAGCTTACGGGGGGGGACAGCTGAAAAACTGTTTTTT.

This chain joins TRBV5-1 and TRBJ2-1; 7 bases match TRBD1. CDR3 length: 15 residues. V lost 0 bases and J lost 5; bases outside the gene matches: 5. CDR1 SGHRS and CDR2 YFSETQ come from the germline V gene. CDR3 amino acids: CASSLEGGRDNEQFF. DNA of the CDR3: TGCGCCAGCAGCTTGGAAGGGGGCAGGGACAATGAGCAGTTCTTC.

The J gene is TRBJ1-1, the V gene TRBV7-8, with 7 bases lining up with TRBD1. The CDR3 is 15 residues long. Germline V gives CDR1 SGHVS, CDR2 FQNEAQ. With V trimmed by 5 bases and J by 5 bases, 11 bases remained unmatched. The CDR3 region is CASSPTLTGRTEAFF. The CDR3 nucleotides read TGTGCCAGCAGCCCTACCCTGACAGGGAGAACTGAAGCTTTCTTT.

For this clone: The same CDR3 can be traced to other DNA sequences in this sample. The chain employs TRBV28 and TRBJ1-3; possible D gene TRBD1, 5 bases. The germline CDR1 and CDR2 sequences are MDHEN and SYDVKM. V dropped 5 bases and J dropped 0 bases, with 8 bases sitting between them. CDR3 length: 14 amino acids. The CDR3 loop is CASSAGGSGNTIYF. The CDR3 DNA sequence: TGTGCCAGCAGTGCGGGGGGCTCTGGAAACACCATATATTTT.

The chain joins TRBV19 to TRBJ1-5; tentative D call: TRBD1 (6 bases). V was shortened by 5 bases and J by 2 bases, with 13 bases between the two germline ends. CDR1 and CDR2 (germline): LNHDA, SQIVND (reference sequence). This CDR3 contains 15 residues. For the CDR3, the DNA is TGTGCCAGTAGTCCACAGGGATCTGGCAATCAGCCCCAGCATTTT. This encodes CASSPQGSGNQPQHF.

This rearrangement joins TRBV5-6 to TRBJ1-2; TRBD1 matches at 8 bases. CDR3 length: 16 amino acids. Germline CDR1 is SGHDT and CDR2 is YYEEEE. V lost 4 bases and J lost 2; bases outside the gene matches: 10. The DNA for the CDR3 is TGTGCCAGCAGCCCGGTGGACAGGGCTGGGAACTATGGCTACACCTTC. Protein product: CASSPVDRAGNYGYTF.

This chain joins TRBV6-6 and TRBJ2-3; 7 bases are a match to TRBD2. In germline, CDR1 is MNHNY, CDR2 SVGAGI (reference sequence). After removal of 0 bases from V and 4 bases from J, the junction contained 4 bases not matched to a gene. The CDR3 has 15 residues. CDR3 DNA: TGTGCCAGCAGTTACTCTAGGGCGGGAGCAGATACGCAGTATTTT. This encodes CASSYSRAGADTQYF.

This clone was seen only a few times. The chain employs TRBV19 and TRBJ1-3; 7 nucleotides line up with TRBD1. The CDR3 has 15 residues. V trimming: 6 bases; J trimming: 0 bases; junction bases outside the gene matches: 5. Per the germline V gene, CDR1 is LNHDA and CDR2 is SQIVND (reference sequence). The CDR3 DNA reads TGTGCCAGTAGAATGGACAGGAGCTCTGGAAACACCATATATTTT. Translated, it gives CASRMDRSSGNTIYF.

The chain recombines TRBV12-3 or TRBV12-4 with TRBJ2-5; D is unresolved. This CDR3 has 12 residues. V dropped 5 bases and J dropped 7 bases, with 11 bases sitting between them. The CDR3 reads CASSREQVTQYF. For the CDR3, the DNA is TGTGCCAGCAGTCGAGAGCAGGTGACCCAGTACTTC.

The rearrangement uses TRBV28 and TRBJ1-2; 7 nucleotides match TRBD1. The CDR3 sequence is 14 residues long. V shed 6 bases, J shed 4 bases, and the junction held 8 bases outside the gene matches. Germline V gives CDR1 MDHEN, CDR2 SYDVKM. The CDR3 region is CASRREGASYGYTF. CDR3 coding DNA: TGTGCCAGCAGACGCGAGGGGGCGAGCTATGGCTACACCTTC.

The chain employs TRBV18 and TRBJ1-5; TRBD1 is a possible D gene (6 bases). This CDR3 comprises 13 residues. Per the germline V gene, CDR1 is KGHSH and CDR2 is LQKENI. V lost 3 bases, J lost 11 bases, and 14 bases lay in between. The DNA of the CDR3 is TGTGCCAGCTCACCCAGCGACAGGACAGCCCAGCATTTT. It translates to CASSPSDRTAQHF.

The chain joins TRBV25-1 to TRBJ1-4; D may be TRBD1 (6 bases). V dropped 3 bases and J dropped 5 bases, with 13 bases sitting between them. Germline loops: CDR1 MGHDK, CDR2 SYGVNS. The CDR3 runs 15 residues. This CDR3 reads CASSESRGENEKLFF. The CDR3 region has the DNA TGTGCCAGCAGTGAGAGCAGGGGCGAGAATGAAAAACTGTTTTTT.

This clone has just a few counts. J is TRBJ2-1 and V is TRBV9; a possible D gene is TRBD1 (5 bases). The CDR3 spans 15 residues. The V end lost 4 bases, the J end lost 0 bases, and 11 bases lay between the germline ends. Germline V lookup: CDR1 SGDLS, CDR2 YYNGEE. CDR3 amino acids: CASSPSQGSYNEQFF. The DNA of the CDR3 is TGTGCCAGCAGCCCCTCCCAGGGCTCCTACAATGAGCAGTTCTTC.

The CDR3 reads CASGLAGGGEETQYF. The CDR3 region has the DNA TGTGCCAGCGGATTGGCGGGTGGCGGGGAAGAGACCCAGTACTTC. The chain has TRBV28 and TRBJ2-5; possible D gene TRBD2, 6 bases. Trimming removed 8 bases at V and 3 bases at J, with 19 bases between. The CDR3 runs to 15 residues. Looked up from germline, CDR1 is MDHEN and CDR2 is SYDVKM. Full variable domain (missing parts from reference TRBV28 and TRBJ2-5): DVKVTQSSRYLVKRTGEKVFLECVQDMDHENMFWYRQDPGLGLRLIYFSYDVKMKEKGDIPEGYSVSREKKERFSLILESASTNQTSMYLCASGLAGGGEETQYFGPGTRLLVL.